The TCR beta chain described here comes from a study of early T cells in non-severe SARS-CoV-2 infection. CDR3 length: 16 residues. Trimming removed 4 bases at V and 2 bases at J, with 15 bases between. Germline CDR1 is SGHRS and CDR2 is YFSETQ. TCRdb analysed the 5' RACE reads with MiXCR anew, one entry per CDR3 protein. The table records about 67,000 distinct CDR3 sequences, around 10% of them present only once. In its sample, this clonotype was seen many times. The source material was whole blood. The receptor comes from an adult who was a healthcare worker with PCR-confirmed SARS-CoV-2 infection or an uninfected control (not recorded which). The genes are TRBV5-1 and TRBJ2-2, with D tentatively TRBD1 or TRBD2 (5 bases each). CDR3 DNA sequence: TGCGCCAGCAGCGGGGGTTCGAGTCATAACACCGGGGAGCTGTTTTTT. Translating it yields CASSGGSSHNTGELFF.